These 25 T cell receptor beta chains were all obtained from the same sample, sequenced in a study of Graves' ophthalmopathy and Graves' hyperthyroidism. RNA transcripts yielded amplified TCR beta CDR3 regions. HTBI primers primed a first-round RT-PCR, and a second-round multiplex PCR followed. TCRdb redid the calling of the multiplex PCR reads with MiXCR, one entry per CDR3 protein. The sample records roughly 230,000 distinct CDR3 sequences, around a fifth being singletons. The sequencing input was peripheral blood. Source of these receptors: a woman in her forties or fifties with Graves' ophthalmopathy.

This clonotype was observed a few times. The CDR3, as DNA: TGTGCCAGCAGTTTAACAGGAACTTGGGGCTACACCTTC. Encoded protein: CASSLTGTWGYTF. The chain recombines TRBV27 with TRBJ1-2, with D perhaps matching TRBD1 (5 bases). Germline-derived CDR1 and CDR2 are MNHEY and SMNVEV (reference sequence). V was pared by 2 bases and J by 8 bases, with 12 bases between. The CDR3 length is 13 residues.

This clonotype was counted many times. The chain links TRBV12-5 to TRBJ2-7, with 13 bases lining up with TRBD2. The V and J ends lost 6 bases and 6 bases, in that order; junction bases with no gene match: 8. Germline CDR1 reads LGHNT; CDR2 reads FRNRAP. The CDR3 runs 15 residues. CDR3 sequence reads: CASGPGLAGAVEQYF. In DNA form, the CDR3 reads TGTGCTAGTGGCCCAGGACTAGCGGGAGCAGTCGAGCAGTACTTC.

The genes are TRBV6-5 and TRBJ1-2; D may be TRBD1 (5 bases). Trimming removed 4 bases from V and 2 bases from J, with 14 bases in between. The CDR3 is made up of 15 amino acids. In germline, CDR1 is MNHEY, CDR2 SVGAGI. CDR3 in amino acids: CASSSRPGLNYGYTF. CDR3 DNA sequence: TGTGCCAGCAGTTCTAGGCCGGGGCTGAACTATGGCTACACCTTC.

In this sample, this clonotype turned up once. With a much larger clone just one base away, this may be a read error. This chain joins TRBV11-2 and TRBJ2-5; the D is unclear. The CDR3 consists of 12 residues. V lost 5 bases and J lost 1, with 5 bases in between. Germline CDR1 SGHAT, CDR2 FQNNGV. The CDR3 loop reads CASSHSQETQYF. The CDR3 DNA follows: TGTGCCAGCAGCCACAGCCAAGAGACCCAGTACTTC.

This clonotype was seen repeatedly, ten times or more. The chain carries TRBV29-1 and TRBJ2-3; tentative D call: TRBD1 (5 bases). This CDR3 is 13 amino acids long. V lost 3 bases and J lost 2, with 9 bases in between. Germline V gene data show CDR1 as SQVTM and CDR2 as ANQGSEA. CDR3: CSVEGLLTDTQYF. The CDR3, as DNA: TGCAGCGTTGAGGGGCTACTCACAGATACGCAGTATTTT.

This clonotype occurred many times. V and J are TRBV6-1 and TRBJ2-2, with D hard to call. Germline V CDR1 and CDR2: MNHNS, SASEGT. The CDR3 contains 12 residues. V was cut by 6 bases and J by 9 bases, with 11 bases left in between. In nucleotides, the CDR3 is TGTGCCAGCAGCTCCAATACCTGGGAGCTGTTTTTT. Its protein is CASSSNTWELFF.

This clonotype showed up many times. This chain uses TRBV12-3 or TRBV12-4 with TRBJ2-7; 11 bases match TRBD2. The J segment lost 1 base and the V segment lost 3 bases, leaving 11 bases of the junction unmatched. CDR3 size: 18 residues. CDR3 DNA sequence: TGTGCCAGCAGTTTTCATGGGCGGGGACTAGCGGCTTCCTACGAGCAGTACTTC. Encoded protein: CASSFHGRGLAASYEQYF.

This clonotype was seen many times. The rearrangement uses TRBV27 and TRBJ1-1; TRBD1 is a possible D gene (6 bases). The V gene lost 7 bases and the J gene lost 0 bases, with 12 bases spanning the gap. The CDR3 sequence is 14 residues long. Germline V CDR1 and CDR2: MNHEY, SMNVEV (reference sequence). The CDR3 loop reads CASTSAGVNTEAFF. DNA of the CDR3: TGTGCCAGCACTTCAGCAGGGGTGAACACTGAAGCTTTCTTT.

In its sample, this clonotype was seen many times. At one end, the junction sequence differs from germline, possibly due to a read error. V usage is TRBV6-1 and J usage is TRBJ1-1, with a weak D call TRBD1 (6 bases). This CDR3 is built from 12 residues. CDR1 and CDR2 from the germline V gene are MNHNS and SASEGT. CDR3 DNA: TGTGCCAGCAGTGAGCCCCAGGGGATCGATCACTTT. Translating it yields CASSEPQGIDHF.

This clonotype was observed at least ten times. The V call is TRBV4-1, the J call TRBJ2-2; TRBD2 matches 10 bases. Germline assignment: CDR1 MGHRA and CDR2 YSYEKL. The CDR3 is 17 residues long. V lost 2 bases to trimming and J lost 7 bases; unmatched junction nucleotides: 10. CDR3 protein: CASSQMGLALVFGELFF. The CDR3 DNA reads as TGCGCCAGCAGCCAAATGGGACTAGCGCTCGTTTTCGGGGAGCTGTTTTTT.

This clonotype was counted many times. The chain recombines TRBV6-1 with TRBJ1-1, with D perhaps matching TRBD1 (5 bases). The CDR3 covers 14 residues. V lost 6 bases and J lost 4, with 15 bases in between. In germline, CDR1 is MNHNS, CDR2 SASEGT. This chain's CDR3 is CASSGPARATEAFF. The CDR3 DNA reads as TGTGCCAGCAGCGGACCGGCCAGGGCCACTGAAGCTTTCTTT.

This clonotype has a count of ten or more. The chain is built from TRBV12-3 or TRBV12-4 and TRBJ1-1; no clear D gene. The V gene lost 3 bases and the J gene lost 10 bases, with 12 bases spanning the gap. CDR3 length: 12 residues. CDR3 nucleotides: TGTGCCAGCAGTTTTCGACGGTCAATAGCTTTCTTT. It encodes CASSFRRSIAFF.

This clonotype was observed at least ten times. The rearrangement links TRBV9 to TRBJ1-1; D remains unclear. Germline V gives CDR1 SGDLS, CDR2 YYNGEE. V dropped 4 bases and J dropped 2 bases, with 9 bases sitting between them. This CDR3 is 13 amino acids long. CDR3 nucleotides: TGTGCCAGCAGCCCCGACATCAACACTGAAGCTTTCTTT. Amino acid sequence: CASSPDINTEAFF.

Many counts were recorded for this clonotype. DNA of the CDR3: TGTGCCAGCAGCTTAGACCCAGGATACTCTGGAAACACCATATATTTT. Amino acids: CASSLDPGYSGNTIYF. The chain has TRBV11-2 and TRBJ1-3; the D is unclear. Germline CDR1 is SGHAT and CDR2 is FQNNGV. The CDR3 is 16 amino acids. Trimming left V 0 bases short and J 0 bases short, with 9 bases between.

The genes are TRBV25-1 and TRBJ2-7; tentatively, D is TRBD2 (5 bases). This CDR3 has 14 residues. V was trimmed by 1 base and J by 2 bases, leaving 9 bases between them. Germline V gene sequence: CDR1 MGHDK, CDR2 SYGVNS. The CDR3 sequence: CASSEWSSAYEQYF. The CDR3 DNA reads as TGTGCCAGCAGTGAATGGAGTAGCGCCTACGAGCAGTACTTC.

This clonotype was seen many times. The CDR3 DNA is TGTGCCACCCGGCGGACTAGCGGAAACCAAGAGACCCAGTACTTC. Its protein product is CATRRTSGNQETQYF. This chain links TRBV6-1 with TRBJ2-5, with 10 bases identical to TRBD2. This CDR3 is built from 15 residues. CDR1 is MNHNS and CDR2 is SASEGT in the germline V gene. V lost 10 bases, J lost 0 bases, and 8 bases stayed unmatched.

The rearrangement links TRBV7-9 to TRBJ1-5, with D perhaps matching TRBD1 (5 bases). Germline CDR1 reads SEHNR; CDR2 reads FQNEAQ (reference sequence). The CDR3 sequence is 12 residues long. V dropped 4 bases and J dropped 9 bases, with 10 bases sitting between them. CDR3 sequence reads: CASSYTGGPQHF. In DNA form, the CDR3 reads TGTGCCAGCAGCTATACTGGGGGGCCCCAGCATTTT.

This clonotype has ten or more counts. The V call is TRBV6-1, the J call TRBJ1-1; tentatively, D is TRBD1 (5 bases). V lost 6 bases and J 6 bases, leaving 17 bases between the germline ends. The CDR3 has 14 residues. Per germline, CDR1 MNHNS and CDR2 SASEGT. CDR3 in amino acids: CASRMGPGVPEAFF. CDR3 DNA sequence: TGTGCCAGCAGAATGGGACCTGGAGTTCCTGAAGCTTTCTTT.

This clonotype came up a few times. V gene TRBV7-9 combines with J gene TRBJ1-5; D gene uncertain. Germline lookup yields CDR1 SEHNR and CDR2 FQNEAQ (reference sequence). The CDR3 runs to 14 residues. V dropped 0 bases and J dropped 5 bases, with 8 bases sitting between them. The CDR3 protein is CASSLAGSYQPQHF. The CDR3 DNA sequence: TGTGCCAGCAGCTTAGCTGGCAGCTATCAGCCCCAGCATTTT.

This clonotype was counted many times. The junction shows a germline mismatch at one end, possibly a read error. The V call is TRBV5-1, the J call TRBJ2-7; D is perhaps TRBD1 (6 bases). The CDR3 covers 14 residues. Germline V gene lookup returns CDR1 SGHRS and CDR2 YFSETQ. In DNA, the CDR3 is TGCGCCAGCAGCTTGGACAGGGATTCCTCCGAGCAGTACTTC. Its translation is CASSLDRDSSEQYF.

Many counts were recorded for this clonotype. This chain uses TRBV11-2 with TRBJ2-7; 11 nucleotides match TRBD2. V shed 5 bases and J 4 bases; nucleotides not matched to a gene: 13. The CDR3 is 17 residues long. Per germline, CDR1 SGHAT and CDR2 FQNNGV. The chain's CDR3 is CASSLTRLAGLSYEQYF. CDR3 bases: TGTGCCAGCAGCCTAACCCGACTAGCGGGGCTATCGTACGAGCAGTACTTC.

This clonotype has a count of ten or more. The chain couples TRBV28 to TRBJ2-5; 13 bases map to TRBD2. Germline trimming cut 8 bases from V and 8 bases from J; bases unmatched to any gene: 5. Germline CDR1 MDHEN, CDR2 SYDVKM. CDR3 length: 13 residues. The CDR3 protein is CASLTSGRATQYF. The CDR3 DNA reads as TGTGCCAGCTTAACTAGCGGGAGGGCAACCCAGTACTTC. The whole variable domain, filled in from reference TRBV28 and TRBJ2-5, reads DVKVTQSSRYLVKRTGEKVFLECVQDMDHENMFWYRQDPGLGLRLIYFSYDVKMKEKGDIPEGYSVSREKKERFSLILESASTNQTSMYLCASLTSGRATQYFGPGTRLLVL.

This clonotype came up many times. The gene calls are TRBV5-1 and TRBJ2-5; D is tentatively TRBD1 or TRBD2 (5 bases each). The CDR3 spans 14 residues. V shed 6 bases and J shed 7 bases, with 19 bases lying between them. Germline assignment: CDR1 SGHRS and CDR2 YFSETQ. The CDR3 loop is CASTLRQGGGTQYF. DNA for the CDR3: TGCGCCAGCACCCTGAGGCAGGGCGGAGGGACCCAGTACTTC. The full variable domain, with the rest looked up from reference TRBV5-1 and TRBJ2-5, is KAGVTQTPRYLIKTRGQQVTLSCSPISGHRSVSWYQQTPGQGLQFLFEYFSETQRNKGNFPGRFSGRQFSNSRSEMNVSTLELGDSALYLCASTLRQGGGTQYFGPGTRLLVL.

This clonotype was detected ten times or more. The genes are TRBV11-2 and TRBJ1-2; TRBD1 agrees at 8 bases. Germline loops: CDR1 SGHAT, CDR2 FQNNGV. J gave up 5 bases and V 5 bases, and 7 bases lay outside the gene matches. This CDR3 is built from 14 residues. CDR3 DNA: TGTGCCAGCAGCACGGGACAGGTTACTTATGGCTACACCTTC. Its protein is CASSTGQVTYGYTF.

This clonotype occurred many times. V usage is TRBV28 and J usage is TRBJ1-2, with unresolved D. CDR1 MDHEN and CDR2 SYDVKM come from the germline V gene. The ends were cut back, 4 bases at V and 0 bases at J, with 12 bases in the middle. The CDR3 is 15 residues long. This chain's CDR3 is CASSSLGSSNYGYTF. CDR3 in DNA: TGTGCCAGCAGTTCCCTCGGGAGTTCTAACTATGGCTACACCTTC.